Listed below are T cell receptor beta chains from one sample, sequenced in a study of T cell repertoires in cytomegalovirus infection. What these receptors recognize is not known. TCRdb itself ran the reads through MiXCR, one entry per CDR3 protein. Of under 850,000 distinct CDR3 sequences detected, roughly 33% appear once; the ten largest clones hold about 18%. The starting material was cultured PBMCs, obtained from culture after CMV antigen stimulation. All receptors come from a human donor in good health (CMV status not recorded). Some clones in this sample may be carry-over from other donors' samples. Both conserved end residues are part of each CDR3. The order of the fields is J gene, D gene, clone size, V gene, CDR3 DNA, CDR3 protein. D genes are given only for firm matches. Clone size, where shown, is once, few, many, or a class for clones that have expanded.

>TRBJ2-2|.|.|TRBV2
TGTGCCAGCAGGACCGACAGGCGGGGGGAGCTGTTTTTT
CASRTDRRGELFF
>TRBJ2-1|TRBD2|.|TRBV5-1
TGCGCCAGCAGCTTGGATCCAGCGGGAGCATCCTACAATGAGCAGTTCTTC
CASSLDPAGASYNEQFF
>TRBJ1-4|.|.|TRBV7-6
TGTGCCAGCAGCTTCAGAGTCAATTCAGAAAAACTGTTTTTT
CASSFRVNSEKLFF
>TRBJ2-1|.|few|TRBV7-2
TGTGCCAGCAGCCCAGTGGACAGTTTGTACAATGAGCAGTTCTTC
CASSPVDSLYNEQFF
>TRBJ1-1|.|many|TRBV7-2
TGTGCCAGCAGCTTGTCAGGCGCTGCGGGGGAAGCTTTCTTT
CASSLSGAAGEAFF
>TRBJ1-1|.|.|TRBV18
TGTGCCAGCTCACCGGTCAGGACGGACACTGAAGCTTTCTTT
CASSPVRTDTEAFF
>TRBJ2-5|.|.|TRBV11-2
TGTGCCAGCAGCTCGGGGCCCCGGCTATGGGGAGAGACCCAGTACTTC
CASSSGPRLWGETQYF
>TRBJ2-1|TRBD2|.|TRBV20-1
TGCAGTGCTGGCCTAGCGGGAGAACTCAATGAGCAGTTCTTC
CSAGLAGELNEQFF
>TRBJ2-3|.|.|TRBV6-2/TRBV6-3
TGTGCCAGCAGTTACGGACCTAGCACAGATACGCAGTATTTT
CASSYGPSTDTQYF
>TRBJ2-7|.|.|TRBV5-4
TGTGCCAGCAGCTTCGGTCATTTGAGAGAGCAGTACTTC
CASSFGHLREQYF
>TRBJ2-1|.|.|TRBV19
TGTGCCAGTAGTACCGGGACTCTCTACAATGAGCAGTTCTTC
CASSTGTLYNEQFF
>TRBJ1-5|.|.|TRBV7-2
TGTGCCAGCAGCTTAGAGGGAGGGCCCCAGCATTTT
CASSLEGGPQHF
>TRBJ2-3|TRBD1|few|TRBV7-2
TGTGCCAGCAGCTTCATGGACAGGGGGGATACGCAGTATTTT
CASSFMDRGDTQYF
>TRBJ1-1|.|.|TRBV15
TGTGCCACCAGCAGATCCCGTGCGTTGAACACTGAAGCTTTCTTT
CATSRSRALNTEAFF
>TRBJ2-5|TRBD2|many|TRBV7-2
TGTGCCAGCAGCGTCTGGACTAGCGGGAGGGCCGGGGAGACCCAGTACTTC
CASSVWTSGRAGETQYF
>TRBJ2-7|.|.|TRBV4-2
TGTGCCAGCAGCCAAGGAGGACTGTTAACCTACGAGCAGTACTTC
CASSQGGLLTYEQYF
>TRBJ1-3|.|.|TRBV7-8
TGTGCCAGCAGCTTAGTTTACTCGGCAGCCCTAGCCTCTGGAAACACCATATATTTT
CASSLVYSAALASGNTIYF
>TRBJ2-1|.|.|TRBV20-1
TGCAGTGCACTTCGAGGGGGGGAAAGTAACTACAATGAGCAGTTCTTC
CSALRGGESNYNEQFF
>TRBJ2-3|TRBD2|few|TRBV5-4
TGTGCCAGCAGCCCGGGGCGACTAGCGGTCTTAGCCCCCACAGATACGCAGTATTTT
CASSPGRLAVLAPTDTQYF
>TRBJ2-1|TRBD2|many|TRBV7-6
TGTGCCAGCAGCTTAGAAGCGGGGAGCTCCTACAATGAGCAGTTCTTC
CASSLEAGSSYNEQFF
>TRBJ2-5|TRBD1|.|TRBV12-3/TRBV12-4
TGTGCCAGCAATCAATGGGACAGGGGTCGGGAGACCCAGTACTTC
CASNQWDRGRETQYF
>TRBJ2-1|.|.|TRBV5-8
TGTGCCAGCAGCTTGTCACACAATGAGCAGTTCTTC
CASSLSHNEQFF
>TRBJ1-3|.|few|TRBV7-9
TGTGCCAGCAGCCACAGTAGCTCTGGAAACACCATATATTTT
CASSHSSSGNTIYF
>TRBJ1-1|.|few|TRBV5-1
TGCGCCAGCAGCTTGCGGTTTCGGCAGTTGAACACTGAAGCTTTCTTT
CASSLRFRQLNTEAFF
>TRBJ2-3|TRBD2|many|TRBV7-2
TGTGCCAGCAGTCCTCAGACTAGCGCGGGGACAGATACGCAGTATTTT
CASSPQTSAGTDTQYF